This T cell receptor (beta chain) was recovered during a study of shared clonotypes between healthy human individuals. Across the study: Serving as donors were two women and a few men, whose ages spanned 18 to 49. Study results and limitations: Estimated richness values were generally larger in naive subsets than in memory subsets.

Regarding this clone: The antigen is unknown.

CDR1 SGDLS and CDR2 YYNGEE come from the germline V gene. The CDR3 consists of 17 residues. V lost 3 bases, J lost 5 bases, and 21 bases lay in between. Deep was the level used in running the assay. TCRdb's table, derived via immunoSEQ multiplex PCR, lists solely in-frame clones and lacks some. The table shows about 1 million clones, with about 80% occurring only once. The TCR was taken from a man aged 18 to 29 in good health. The genes are TRBV9 and TRBJ2-1, with D maybe TRBD2 (6 bases). Source material: memory CD4+ T cells sorted from blood. Specified subset: CD45RA-negative fraction. Here the CDR3 reads CASSAEARGLKDNEQFF. The CDR3 nucleotides read TGTGCCAGCAGCGCGGAGGCCCGGGGACTCAAAGACAATGAGCAGTTCTTC.